Following are 5 T cell receptor beta chains from one sample sequenced in a study of blood T cell repertoires in COVID-19. Method: immunoSEQ multiplex PCR; TCRdb's copy keeps in-frame clones and lacks some. The sample records a few hundred thousand clones, about 90% being singletons. Source material: peripheral blood. The receptors stem from a middle-aged man with active or convalescent COVID-19.

The rearrangement links TRBV2 to TRBJ2-3, with D maybe TRBD2 (5 bases). V was pared by 3 bases and J by 10 bases, with 17 bases between. Germline V lookup: CDR1 SNHLY, CDR2 FYNNEI. The CDR3 runs to 14 residues. CDR3 nucleotide sequence: TGTGCCAGCAGTGAGTATATCAAGAAGAGGGCGCAGTATTTT. This codes for CASSEYIKKRAQYF.

This rearrangement joins TRBV7-3 to TRBJ2-1; TRBD2 matches at 11 bases. The CDR3 contains 18 residues. V shed 3 bases, J shed 5 bases, and the junction held 12 bases outside the gene matches. The V gene's germline CDR1 is SGHTA and CDR2 FQGTGA. CDR3 sequence (DNA): TGTGCCAGCAGCTTGAGGACTAGCGGGTTCAACACCGACAATGAGCAGTTCTTC. Translating it yields CASSLRTSGFNTDNEQFF.

The V and J genes are TRBV19 and TRBJ1-2; D uncertain. CDR3 length: 14 residues. V was cut by 8 bases and J by 4 bases, with 17 bases left in between. The germline CDR1 and CDR2 sequences are LNHDA and SQIVND (reference sequence). In DNA, the CDR3 is TGTGCCAGTTCAACGGGAGGAGCATTCTATGGCTACACCTTC. Translation gives CASSTGGAFYGYTF.

V and J are TRBV2 and TRBJ2-7, with 12 bases matching TRBD2. The CDR3 contains 14 residues. V lost 3 bases to trimming and J lost 7 bases; unmatched junction nucleotides: 4. Germline V gene sequence: CDR1 SNHLY, CDR2 FYNNEI. The CDR3 loop reads CASSEFLAGGEQYF. The CDR3 DNA follows: TGTGCCAGCAGTGAGTTCCTAGCGGGGGGGGAGCAGTACTTC.

The rearrangement links TRBV18 to TRBJ1-4, with TRBD1 matching 7 bases. This CDR3 comprises 15 residues. V was pared by 6 bases and J by 3 bases, with 7 bases of the junction left unmatched. The germline V gene encodes CDR1 KGHSH and CDR2 LQKENI. CDR3 region: CASSPRQGPNEKLFF. For the CDR3, the DNA is TGTGCCAGCTCCCCCCGACAGGGCCCTAATGAAAAACTGTTTTTT.